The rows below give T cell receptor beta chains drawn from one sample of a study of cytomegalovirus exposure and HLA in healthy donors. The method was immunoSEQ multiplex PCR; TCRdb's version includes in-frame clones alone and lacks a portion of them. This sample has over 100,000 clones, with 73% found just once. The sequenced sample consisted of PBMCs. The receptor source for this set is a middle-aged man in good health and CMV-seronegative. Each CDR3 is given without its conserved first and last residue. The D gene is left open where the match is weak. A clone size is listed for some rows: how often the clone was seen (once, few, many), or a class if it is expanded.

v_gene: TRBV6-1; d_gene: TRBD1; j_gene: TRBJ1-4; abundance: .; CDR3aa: AIGTGIGNEKLF
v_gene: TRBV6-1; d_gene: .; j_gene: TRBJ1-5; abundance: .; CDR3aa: ASPGDTSNQPQH
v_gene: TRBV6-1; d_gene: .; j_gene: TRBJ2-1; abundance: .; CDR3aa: ASSEHQLLYNEQF
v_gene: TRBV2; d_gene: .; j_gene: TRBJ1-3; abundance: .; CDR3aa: ASSARGNTIY
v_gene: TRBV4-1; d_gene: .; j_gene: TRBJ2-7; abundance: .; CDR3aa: ASSRSPRSVIGDTYEQY
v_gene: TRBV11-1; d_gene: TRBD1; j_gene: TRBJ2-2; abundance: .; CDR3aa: ASSFMAGTENTGELF
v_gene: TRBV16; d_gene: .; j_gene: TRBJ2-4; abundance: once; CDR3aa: ASSPAQGLAKNIQY
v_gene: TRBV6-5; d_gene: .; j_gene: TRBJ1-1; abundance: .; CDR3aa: ASSYAGGSNTEAF
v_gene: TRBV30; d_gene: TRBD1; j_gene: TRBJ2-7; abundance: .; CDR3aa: AWRGQASYEQY
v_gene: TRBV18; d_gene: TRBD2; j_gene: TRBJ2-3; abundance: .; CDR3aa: ASSPDSGGHTDTQY
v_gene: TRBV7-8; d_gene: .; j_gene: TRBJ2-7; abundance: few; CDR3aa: ASRTIELEQY
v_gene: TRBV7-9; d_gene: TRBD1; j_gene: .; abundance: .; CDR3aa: ASSLEGQQSSYEQY
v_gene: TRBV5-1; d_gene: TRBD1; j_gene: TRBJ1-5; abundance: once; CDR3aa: ASRWTGTNGEPQH
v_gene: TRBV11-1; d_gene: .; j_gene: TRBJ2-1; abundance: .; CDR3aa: ASSFPGTNEQF
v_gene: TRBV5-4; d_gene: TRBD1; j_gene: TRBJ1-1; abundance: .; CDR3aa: ASSFTGGNTEAF
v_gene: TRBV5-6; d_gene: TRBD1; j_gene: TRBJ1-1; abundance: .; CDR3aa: ASSLVTGDTEAF
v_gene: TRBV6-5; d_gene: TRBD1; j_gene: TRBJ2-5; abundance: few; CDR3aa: ASSYGTGDAETQY
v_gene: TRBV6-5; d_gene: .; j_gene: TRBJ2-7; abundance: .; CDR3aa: ASSLENFYEQY
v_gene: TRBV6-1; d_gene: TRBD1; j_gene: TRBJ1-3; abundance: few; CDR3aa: ASWTGVSSGNTIY
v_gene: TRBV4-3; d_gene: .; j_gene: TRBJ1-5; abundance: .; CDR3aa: ASSPQWRAPSNQPQH
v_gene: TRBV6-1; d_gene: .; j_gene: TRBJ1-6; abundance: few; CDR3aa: ASSPGHDNSPLH
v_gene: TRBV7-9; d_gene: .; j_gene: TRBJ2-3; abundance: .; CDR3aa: ASSWISRGDTQY
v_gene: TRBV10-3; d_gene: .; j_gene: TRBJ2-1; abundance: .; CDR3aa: AISRGGTLPNEQF